Listed below are T cell receptor beta chains from one sample, sequenced in a study of blood T cell repertoires in COVID-19. The method was immunoSEQ multiplex PCR; TCRdb's version includes in-frame clones alone and lacks a portion of them. The table includes about 87,000 clones, about 80% detected once. Sequencing was performed on peripheral blood. These receptors came from a woman in her seventies with acute or convalescent COVID-19. CDR3s include the opening cysteine and the closing phenylalanine or tryptophan. Each record gives: D gene, J gene, clone size, V gene, CDR3 protein, CDR3 DNA. D genes are given only for firm matches. Not every row has a clone size; where given, it reads once, few, many or a size class.

D: NA
J: TRBJ2-3
size: once
V: TRBV20-1
CDR3: CSASVLRGWGDTQYF
DNA: TGCAGTGCTAGTGTATTGCGGGGCTGGGGAGATACGCAGTATTTT

D: TRBD1
J: TRBJ2-5
size: NA
V: TRBV6-5
CDR3: CASSYGTGQETQYF
DNA: TGTGCCAGCAGCTACGGGACAGGGCAAGAGACCCAGTACTTC

D: TRBD1
J: TRBJ2-7
size: NA
V: TRBV10-2
CDR3: CASTTGGGEQYF
DNA: TGCGCCAGTACGACAGGGGGCGGCGAGCAGTACTTC

D: TRBD1
J: TRBJ1-2
size: NA
V: TRBV29-1
CDR3: CSAHPGGYGYTF
DNA: TGCAGCGCCCACCCAGGGGGCTATGGCTACACCTTC

D: NA
J: TRBJ1-5
size: NA
V: TRBV18
CDR3: CASSPEAGSNQPQHF
DNA: TGTGCCAGCTCACCAGAGGCGGGTAGCAATCAGCCCCAGCATTTT

D: NA
J: TRBJ2-5
size: NA
V: TRBV18
CDR3: CASSPPHSQETQYF
DNA: TGTGCCAGCTCACCACCGCACAGCCAAGAGACCCAGTACTTC

D: TRBD1
J: TRBJ1-1
size: NA
V: TRBV2
CDR3: CASSTGGTEAFF
DNA: TGTGCCAGCAGTACAGGGGGCACTGAAGCTTTCTTT

D: TRBD1
J: TRBJ2-2
size: NA
V: TRBV5-8
CDR3: CASSRGQTLNTGELFF
DNA: TGTGCCAGCAGCCGGGGACAGACCCTGAACACCGGGGAGCTGTTTTTT

D: TRBD1
J: TRBJ1-1
size: NA
V: TRBV6-5
CDR3: CASSQRTGGSGVAFF
DNA: TGTGCCAGCAGTCAAAGGACAGGGGGCTCTGGTGTAGCTTTCTTT

D: NA
J: TRBJ1-2
size: NA
V: TRBV2
CDR3: CASILPGNYGYTF
DNA: TGTGCCAGCATTTTGCCAGGGAACTATGGCTACACCTTC

D: NA
J: TRBJ1-5
size: NA
V: TRBV19
CDR3: CASRAGFSEPQHF
DNA: TGTGCCAGTAGGGCAGGCTTTTCGGAGCCCCAGCATTTT

D: NA
J: TRBJ1-1
size: NA
V: TRBV5-1
CDR3: CASSLRQLTEAFF
DNA: TGCGCCAGCAGCTTACGACAGTTGACTGAAGCTTTCTTT

D: TRBD1
J: TRBJ1-2
size: NA
V: TRBV19
CDR3: CASSDAGQNYGYTF
DNA: TGTGCCAGTAGTGACGCGGGACAGAACTATGGCTACACCTTC

D: TRBD1
J: TRBJ1-5
size: NA
V: TRBV7-2
CDR3: CASSFDRVGQPQHF
DNA: TGTGCCAGCAGCTTTGACAGGGTCGGTCAGCCCCAGCATTTT

D: NA
J: TRBJ1-4
size: NA
V: TRBV3-1/TRBV3-2
CDR3: CASSQGAGVGEKLFF
DNA: TGTGCCAGCAGCCAGGGAGCGGGGGTTGGTGAAAAACTGTTTTTT

D: NA
J: TRBJ1-3
size: NA
V: TRBV5-1
CDR3: CASSLAGQAGNTIYF
DNA: TGCGCCAGCAGCTTGGCCGGTCAAGCCGGAAACACCATATATTTT

D: TRBD1
J: TRBJ1-1
size: NA
V: TRBV6-6
CDR3: CASSSQGATEAFF
DNA: TGTGCCAGCAGTTCACAGGGGGCAACTGAAGCTTTCTTT

D: TRBD1
J: TRBJ2-7
size: NA
V: TRBV2
CDR3: CASSRLTGEDEQYF
DNA: TGTGCCAGCAGCCGCCTGACAGGGGAGGACGAGCAGTACTTC

D: NA
J: TRBJ1-2
size: NA
V: TRBV9
CDR3: CASSAAGSQGYTF
DNA: TGTGCCAGCAGCGCCGCCGGGTCACAAGGCTACACCTTC

D: NA
J: TRBJ2-7
size: NA
V: TRBV7-2
CDR3: CASSPANPGSYEQYF
DNA: TGTGCCAGCAGCCCGGCCAATCCGGGGTCCTACGAGCAGTACTTC

D: TRBD1
J: TRBJ2-2
size: NA
V: TRBV5-1
CDR3: CASSYRGDTNTGELFF
DNA: TGCGCCAGCAGTTACAGGGGGGATACGAACACCGGGGAGCTGTTTTTT

D: NA
J: TRBJ1-5
size: NA
V: TRBV2
CDR3: CASSVSRSNQPQHF
DNA: TGTGCCAGCAGTGTCAGTCGTAGCAATCAGCCCCAGCATTTT

D: TRBD1
J: TRBJ1-5
size: NA
V: TRBV4-1
CDR3: CASSPGQGPNQPQHF
DNA: TGCGCCAGCAGCCCCGGACAGGGACCTAATCAGCCCCAGCATTTT

D: TRBD1
J: TRBJ1-5
size: NA
V: TRBV19
CDR3: CASYDRGGPQHF
DNA: TGTGCCAGTTATGACAGGGGTGGGCCCCAGCATTTT

D: TRBD1
J: TRBJ1-1
size: NA
V: TRBV12-5
CDR3: CASGPPRGRYTEAFF
DNA: TGTGCTAGTGGCCCACCGAGGGGGCGCTACACTGAAGCTTTCTTT

D: TRBD1
J: TRBJ1-1
size: NA
V: TRBV5-1
CDR3: CASSSSTGTVSEAFF
DNA: TGCGCCAGCAGCTCAAGTACCGGGACAGTATCTGAAGCTTTCTTT

D: TRBD1
J: TRBJ1-5
size: NA
V: TRBV5-1
CDR3: CASSQGTGGSNQPQHF
DNA: TGCGCCAGCAGCCAAGGGACAGGGGGTAGCAATCAGCCCCAGCATTTT

D: NA
J: TRBJ1-1
size: NA
V: TRBV7-9
CDR3: CASSFRGGEAFF
DNA: TGTGCCAGCAGCTTCCGGGGGGGTGAAGCTTTCTTT

D: NA
J: TRBJ1-2
size: NA
V: TRBV6-5
CDR3: CASSYSRDGVNYGYTF
DNA: TGTGCCAGCAGTTACTCGAGAGACGGAGTTAACTATGGCTACACCTTC

D: NA
J: TRBJ1-1
size: NA
V: TRBV9
CDR3: CASSVDPGVGTEAFF
DNA: TGTGCCAGCAGCGTAGATCCGGGGGTGGGCACTGAAGCTTTCTTT

D: NA
J: TRBJ1-3
size: NA
V: TRBV6-6
CDR3: CASSYSGASSGNTIYF
DNA: TGTGCCAGCAGTTATTCTGGGGCCAGCTCTGGAAACACCATATATTTT

D: TRBD2
J: TRBJ2-1
size: NA
V: TRBV18
CDR3: CASVKSGLDFNNEQFF
DNA: TGTGCCAGCGTAAAAAGCGGACTAGATTTTAACAATGAGCAGTTCTTC

D: TRBD1
J: TRBJ2-3
size: once
V: TRBV6-6
CDR3: CASSYFGQGFADTQYF
DNA: TGTGCCAGCAGTTACTTCGGACAGGGATTCGCAGATACGCAGTATTTT

D: NA
J: TRBJ1-2
size: few
V: TRBV9
CDR3: CASSGAGRSYGYTF
DNA: TGTGCCAGCAGCGGCGCCGGGAGAAGCTATGGCTACACCTTC

D: NA
J: TRBJ1-1
size: few
V: TRBV3-1/TRBV3-2
CDR3: CASSQVAGITEAFF
DNA: TGTGCCAGCAGCCAAGTGGCGGGGATCACTGAAGCTTTCTTT

D: NA
J: TRBJ1-1
size: NA
V: TRBV5-1
CDR3: CASSLVVNGGLGTEAFF
DNA: TGCGCCAGCAGCTTGGTGGTTAACGGGGGGCTAGGGACTGAAGCTTTCTTT

D: NA
J: TRBJ1-1
size: NA
V: TRBV12-3/TRBV12-4
CDR3: CASSTQNTEAFF
DNA: TGTGCCAGCAGTACACAGAACACTGAAGCTTTCTTT

D: NA
J: TRBJ1-5
size: NA
V: TRBV5-4
CDR3: CASSLKGVGQPQHF
DNA: TGTGCCAGCAGCTTGAAAGGGGTGGGACAGCCCCAGCATTTT

D: TRBD1
J: TRBJ2-5
size: NA
V: TRBV5-4
CDR3: CASSRDRLGETQYF
DNA: TGTGCCAGCAGCCGGGACAGGCTAGGGGAGACCCAGTACTTC

D: TRBD1
J: TRBJ1-4
size: NA
V: TRBV6-5
CDR3: CASRTTGGDEKLFF
DNA: TGTGCCAGCAGGACGACAGGGGGCGACGAAAAACTGTTTTTT

D: NA
J: TRBJ1-2
size: NA
V: TRBV18
CDR3: CASSPLHARVQGRSYGYTF
DNA: TGTGCCAGCTCACCACTTCATGCCAGGGTGCAGGGCAGGAGCTATGGCTACACCTTC

D: TRBD1
J: TRBJ2-7
size: NA
V: TRBV2
CDR3: CASLRDRGAYEQYF
DNA: TGTGCCAGCCTCCGGGACAGGGGCGCCTACGAGCAGTACTTC

D: TRBD1
J: TRBJ2-3
size: NA
V: TRBV5-1
CDR3: CASSPTGVVTDTQYF
DNA: TGCGCCAGCAGCCCTACAGGGGTGGTCACAGATACGCAGTATTTT

D: NA
J: TRBJ1-4
size: NA
V: TRBV12-3/TRBV12-4
CDR3: CASSFRVLEKLFF
DNA: TGTGCCAGCAGTTTCCGGGTCCTGGAAAAACTGTTTTTT

D: NA
J: TRBJ1-5
size: few
V: TRBV6-6
CDR3: CASSRQNNQPQHF
DNA: TGTGCCAGCAGCCGACAGAACAATCAGCCCCAGCATTTT

D: NA
J: TRBJ2-2
size: NA
V: TRBV4-1
CDR3: CASSQGLTSNTGELFF
DNA: TGCGCCAGCAGCCAAGGACTCACCTCTAACACCGGGGAGCTGTTTTTT

D: NA
J: TRBJ2-2
size: NA
V: TRBV5-1
CDR3: CASSPDTGVNTGELFF
DNA: TGCGCCAGCAGCCCCGACACGGGGGTAAACACCGGGGAGCTGTTTTTT

D: TRBD1
J: TRBJ1-5
size: NA
V: TRBV28
CDR3: CASTPTRGYYSNQPQHF
DNA: TGTGCCAGCACGCCTACCAGGGGGTATTATAGCAATCAGCCCCAGCATTTT

D: NA
J: TRBJ1-2
size: NA
V: TRBV7-9
CDR3: CASSLMGWGDGYTF
DNA: TGTGCCAGCAGCTTAATGGGGTGGGGCGACGGCTACACCTTC

D: TRBD1
J: TRBJ1-3
size: NA
V: TRBV28
CDR3: CASSSFQGAGNTIYF
DNA: TGTGCCAGCAGCAGTTTCCAGGGGGCTGGAAACACCATATATTTT

D: TRBD2
J: TRBJ2-5
size: NA
V: TRBV25-1
CDR3: CASSESEASGGPWETQYF
DNA: TGTGCCAGCAGTGAATCCGAGGCGAGCGGGGGGCCCTGGGAGACCCAGTACTTC

D: NA
J: TRBJ1-2
size: once
V: TRBV18
CDR3: CASSPKATETYGYTF
DNA: TGTGCCAGCTCACCGAAAGCCACAGAAACCTATGGCTACACCTTC

D: TRBD1
J: TRBJ1-2
size: few
V: TRBV5-1
CDR3: CASSLDSRRQGDYGYTF
DNA: TGCGCCAGCAGCTTGGACAGCCGCCGACAGGGAGACTATGGCTACACCTTC